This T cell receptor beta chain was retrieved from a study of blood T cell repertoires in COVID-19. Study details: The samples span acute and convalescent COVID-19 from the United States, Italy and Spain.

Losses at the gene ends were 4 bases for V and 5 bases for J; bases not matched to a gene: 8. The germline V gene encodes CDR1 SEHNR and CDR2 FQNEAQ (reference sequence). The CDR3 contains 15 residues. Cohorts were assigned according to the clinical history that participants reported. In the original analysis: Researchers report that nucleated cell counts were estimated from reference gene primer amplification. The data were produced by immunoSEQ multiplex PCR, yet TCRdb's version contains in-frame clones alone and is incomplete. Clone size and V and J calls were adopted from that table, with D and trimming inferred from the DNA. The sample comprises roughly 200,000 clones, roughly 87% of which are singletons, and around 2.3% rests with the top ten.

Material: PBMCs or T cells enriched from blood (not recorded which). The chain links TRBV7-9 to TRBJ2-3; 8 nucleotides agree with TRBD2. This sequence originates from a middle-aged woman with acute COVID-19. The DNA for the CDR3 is TGTGCCAGCAGCTCGGGAGGGGGGACCCTAGATACGCAGTATTTT. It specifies CASSSGGGTLDTQYF.